This T cell receptor (beta chain) is drawn from a study of shared clonotypes between healthy human individuals. Generated by immunoSEQ multiplex PCR, the TCRdb table keeps only in-frame clones and is missing some. The data hold some 470,000 clones, with around 78% observed a single time. The sequenced sample consisted of PBMCs. The origin of this receptor is a woman aged 40-49 years in good health. Some clones in this sample may be carry-over from other donors' samples.

The CDR3 reads CSVEGPLGQETQYF. CDR3 sequence (DNA): TGCAGCGTTGAAGGGCCATTGGGACAAGAGACCCAGTACTTC. The V gene is TRBV29-1, the J gene TRBJ2-5; D uncertain. Germline V gene data show CDR1 as SQVTM and CDR2 as ANQGSEA. The CDR3 runs 14 residues. V was clipped by 1 base and J by 2 bases, with 11 bases between them.